The 23 T cell receptor beta chains given below trace back to one sample, sequenced in a study of T cells after yellow fever vaccination. MiXCR, applied by TCRdb to the 5' RACE reads, yields one record per CDR3 protein. The sample has some 560,000 distinct CDR3 sequences, 17% seen once. The sequencing here drew on PBMCs, taken less than 6 days after the first yellow fever vaccination. The receptors were sampled from a man between 18 and 29 years old who received the YFV17D yellow fever vaccine.

The J gene is TRBJ2-1, the V gene TRBV27; no firm D call. Between the trimmed V and J ends, which lost 3 bases and 0 bases, there was a span of 3 bases. In germline, CDR1 is MNHEY, CDR2 SMNVEV (reference sequence). This CDR3 is 13 amino acids long. The CDR3 region is CASSFRSYNEQFF. CDR3 DNA sequence: TGTGCCAGCAGTTTTCGCTCCTACAATGAGCAGTTCTTC.

This clonotype was detected a few times. This rearrangement joins TRBV10-3 to TRBJ2-7; TRBD1 is a possible D gene (8 bases). CDR1 and CDR2 (germline): ENHRY, SYGVKD. The V end was cut by 4 bases, the J end by 6 bases, with 22 bases between. The CDR3 runs to 16 residues. The CDR3 sequence: CAISGGRQGTSGEQYV. For the CDR3, the DNA is TGTGCCATCAGTGGCGGGAGACAGGGGACCTCTGGCGAGCAGTACGTC.

This chain joins TRBV10-3 and TRBJ2-1; the D is unclear. The germline V and J ends were trimmed by 2 bases and 8 bases, with 4 bases remaining between them. The CDR3 length is 11 residues. CDR1 and CDR2 from the germline V gene are ENHRY and SYGVKD. CDR3 nucleotide sequence: TGTGCCATCAGTGAGAGAGATGAGCAGTTCTTC. Translation gives CAISERDEQFF.

The chain has TRBV6-2 or TRBV6-3 and TRBJ1-5, with D possibly matching TRBD1 (6 bases). The CDR3 is 15 residues long. Germline CDR1 is MNHEY and CDR2 is SVGEGT. V was pared by 7 bases and J by 6 bases, with 19 bases between. The CDR3 DNA follows: TGTGCCAGCACCCAACGGGGGGGCGGTAGTCAGCCCCAGCATTTT. It translates to CASTQRGGGSQPQHF.

CDR3 nucleotide sequence: TGTGCCACCAGTGATTTTGGGACGGATTACAATGAGCAGTTCTTC. It is translated as CATSDFGTDYNEQFF. This rearrangement joins TRBV24-1 to TRBJ2-1; D may match TRBD1 or TRBD2 (5 bases each). V was pared by 1 base and J by 4 bases, with 10 bases between. The CDR3 loop spans 15 amino acids. The germline V gene encodes CDR1 KGHDR and CDR2 SFDVKD.

The chain joins TRBV7-8 to TRBJ2-3, with D perhaps TRBD2 (6 bases). Germline-derived CDR1 and CDR2 are SGHVS and FQNEAQ. The CDR3 extends over 17 amino acids. V was cut by 5 bases and J by 7 bases, with 25 bases left in between. The CDR3 here is CASSPTARDSLRNTQYF. The CDR3 bases are TGTGCCAGCAGCCCAACGGCCCGGGACTCCCTCAGGAATACGCAGTATTTT.

This clonotype came up many times. This chain connects TRBV6-1 to TRBJ2-3; weak D call: TRBD2 (7 bases). Trimming shortened V by 8 bases and J by 2 bases, and 20 bases separated the two germline ends. Germline V gene sequence: CDR1 MNHNS, CDR2 SASEGT. CDR3 length: 16 residues. The CDR3 DNA reads as TGTGCCAGCGGGTCTGTGGGGGGGCGGGACACAGATACGCAGTATTTT. It specifies CASGSVGGRDTDTQYF.

This clonotype turned up a few times. The V gene is TRBV7-9, the J gene TRBJ1-2; D is undetermined. The CDR3 totals 16 residues. Per germline, CDR1 SEHNR and CDR2 FQNEAQ (reference sequence). The V end was cut by 1 base, the J end by 4 bases, with 16 bases between. The CDR3 DNA sequence: TGTGCCAGCAGCTTAGATTATACAGCAAGATTCTATGGCTACACCTTC. Residues: CASSLDYTARFYGYTF.

The chain uses TRBV19 and TRBJ1-5; D is possibly TRBD1 (6 bases). Trimming cost V 3 bases and J 7 bases, with 13 bases left between them. Germline V CDR1 and CDR2: LNHDA, SQIVND (reference sequence). This CDR3 is built from 14 residues. This CDR3 reads CASSIGQGNQPQHF. CDR3 coding DNA: TGTGCCAGTAGTATCGGGCAGGGGAACCAGCCCCAGCATTTT.

This sequence joins TRBV25-1 and TRBJ2-3, with D possibly matching TRBD1 (6 bases). Per the germline V gene, CDR1 is MGHDK and CDR2 is SYGVNS. CDR3 length: 14 amino acids. With 4 bases removed from V and 0 bases from J, the gap between germline ends came to 8 bases. The CDR3 bases are TGTGCCAGCAGTGGGGACACTAGCACAGATACGCAGTATTTT. Protein product: CASSGDTSTDTQYF.

This clonotype turned up a few times. The V call is TRBV7-9, the J call TRBJ1-5; D is possibly TRBD1 (6 bases). V lost 9 bases and J 3 bases, leaving 12 bases between the germline ends. This CDR3 comprises 13 residues. From germline, CDR1 is SEHNR and CDR2 FQNEAQ (reference sequence). Here the CDR3 reads CASQQGVNQPQHF. The DNA of the CDR3 is TGTGCCAGTCAACAGGGCGTCAATCAGCCCCAGCATTTT.

This clonotype was observed a few times. V usage is TRBV5-4 and J usage is TRBJ2-3; 9 positions agree with TRBD2. With 5 bases clipped from V and 2 bases from J, the junction kept 6 bases outside the gene matches. The CDR3 runs 15 residues. Germline-derived CDR1 and CDR2 are SGHNT and YYREEE (reference sequence). Written as DNA, the CDR3 is TGTGCCAGCAGTCGACTAGCGGACTCCACAGATACGCAGTATTTT. The encoded protein is CASSRLADSTDTQYF.

The chain has TRBV27 and TRBJ2-3; 8 nucleotides line up with TRBD1. With V trimmed by 3 bases and J by 7 bases, 9 bases remained unmatched. CDR1 MNHEY and CDR2 SMNVEV come from the germline V gene (reference sequence). The CDR3 runs 15 residues. CDR3 in amino acids: CASSFTGGLGNTQYF. CDR3 nucleotides: TGTGCCAGCAGTTTCACAGGGGGTCTAGGAAATACGCAGTATTTT.

This clonotype turned up a few times. The chain joins TRBV7-2 to TRBJ1-4, with D possibly being TRBD1 (5 bases). The germline CDR1 and CDR2 sequences are SGHTA and FQGNSA. The V gene lost 2 bases and the J gene lost 0 bases, with 7 bases spanning the gap. This CDR3 contains 15 residues. The CDR3 coding sequence is TGTGCCAGCAGCTTACAGGGCCCAACTAATGAAAAACTGTTTTTT. Protein: CASSLQGPTNEKLFF.

V usage is TRBV24-1 and J usage is TRBJ2-1, with D tentatively TRBD1 (5 bases). The CDR3 runs 12 residues. Trimming stripped 3 bases from V and 7 bases from J, with 6 bases between. Looked up from germline, CDR1 is KGHDR and CDR2 is SFDVKD. CDR3 DNA sequence: TGTGCCACCAGTGATCCAGGGAATGAGCAGTTCTTC. As protein: CATSDPGNEQFF.

This clonotype was detected only a few times. V is TRBV4-1 and J is TRBJ2-5; 8 bases line up with TRBD2. Germline lookup yields CDR1 MGHRA and CDR2 YSYEKL. The CDR3 is 17 amino acids. With 4 bases clipped from V and 5 bases from J, the junction kept 15 bases outside the gene matches. CDR3 bases: TGCGCCAGCAGCCGCCTCGCGGGGGGATTACAAGGGGAGACCCAGTACTTC. It translates to CASSRLAGGLQGETQYF.

This clonotype was seen only a few times. The chain couples TRBV6-9 to TRBJ2-7; D perhaps matches TRBD2 (5 bases). From germline, CDR1 is MNHGY and CDR2 SVAAGI. Trimming stripped 5 bases from V and 5 bases from J, with 13 bases between. The CDR3 covers 13 residues. The DNA of the CDR3 is TGTGCCAGCAGTCGAGTCCGGGGTGACGAGCAGTACGTC. This codes for CASSRVRGDEQYV.

This clonotype has just a few counts. The rearrangement uses TRBV5-1 and TRBJ2-7; no definite D call. V was pared by 0 bases and J by 2 bases, with 9 bases between. The CDR3 length is 14 residues. Germline V gene lookup returns CDR1 SGHRS and CDR2 YFSETQ. Here the CDR3 reads CASSLDGPTYEQYF. CDR3 DNA sequence: TGCGCCAGCAGCTTGGACGGACCTACCTACGAGCAGTACTTC.

This clonotype was counted between two and nine times. V usage is TRBV6-2 or TRBV6-3 and J usage is TRBJ2-2, with 9 bases fitting TRBD2. CDR3 length: 16 amino acids. The V gene's germline CDR1 is MNHEY and CDR2 SVGEGT. With V trimmed by 2 bases and J by 3 bases, 4 bases remained unmatched. CDR3 residues: CASSYQPSGDTGELFF. The CDR3 nucleotides are TGTGCCAGCAGTTACCAACCTAGCGGGGACACCGGGGAGCTGTTTTTT.

This clonotype was recorded many times. The rearrangement joins TRBV5-1 to TRBJ2-6; TRBD1 is a possible D gene (5 bases). Germline CDR1 and CDR2: SGHRS and YFSETQ. V lost 4 bases and J lost 4, with 12 bases in between. The CDR3 covers 15 residues. In nucleotides, the CDR3 is TGCGCCAGCAGCGGCAGGGTAACCGGGGCCAACGTCCTGACTTTC. This translates into CASSGRVTGANVLTF.

This clonotype showed up just a few times. For the CDR3, the DNA is TGTGCCACCGGGACTAGCGCCACAGATACGCAGTATTTT. The encoded protein is CATGTSATDTQYF. The chain joins TRBV24-1 to TRBJ2-3; TRBD2 matches at 10 bases. The ends lost 9 bases at V and 2 bases at J; junction bases unmatched: 1. This CDR3 region has 13 residues. The germline V gene has CDR1 KGHDR and CDR2 SFDVKD.

Only a few counts were recorded for this clonotype. The V call is TRBV20-1, the J call TRBJ2-7, with TRBD2 matching 7 bases. The V and J ends lost 0 bases and 4 bases, in that order; junction bases with no gene match: 9. The CDR3 is 15 residues long. Per the germline V gene, CDR1 is DFQATT and CDR2 is SNEGSKA (reference sequence). The CDR3 nucleotides read TGCAGTGCTAGAGATAGTCAGGGAGGGAATTACGAGCAGTACGTC. It specifies CSARDSQGGNYEQYV.

The V call is TRBV6-1, the J call TRBJ2-2, with a tentative D call TRBD2 (6 bases). CDR3 length: 14 amino acids. Germline loops: CDR1 MNHNS, CDR2 SASEGT. With 10 bases removed from V and 3 bases from J, the gap between germline ends came to 15 bases. CDR3 loop: CATMEGKHTGELFF. Here the CDR3 DNA reads TGTGCCACCATGGAGGGGAAACACACCGGGGAGCTGTTTTTT.